This T cell receptor beta chain came from a study of T cell changes during pregnancy in multiple sclerosis. TCRdb keeps only in-frame clones here, not all; method: immunoSEQ multiplex PCR. Of approximately 85,000 clones in the sample, roughly 92% were seen once. The CDR3 is 14 amino acids. Germline CDR1 is LNHDA and CDR2 is SQIVND (reference sequence). Trimming pared 7 bases from V and 8 bases from J, leaving 17 bases between. The clonotype was recovered from a female donor with multiple sclerosis, enrolled in a pregnancy study. The rearrangement uses TRBV19 and TRBJ1-4; D is unresolved. The sample was peripheral blood, taken in the first trimester of pregnancy. CDR3 sequence (DNA): TGTGCCAGTACCCGGGAACTCTCACGGGAAAAACTGTTTTTT. Translation gives CASTRELSREKLFF.